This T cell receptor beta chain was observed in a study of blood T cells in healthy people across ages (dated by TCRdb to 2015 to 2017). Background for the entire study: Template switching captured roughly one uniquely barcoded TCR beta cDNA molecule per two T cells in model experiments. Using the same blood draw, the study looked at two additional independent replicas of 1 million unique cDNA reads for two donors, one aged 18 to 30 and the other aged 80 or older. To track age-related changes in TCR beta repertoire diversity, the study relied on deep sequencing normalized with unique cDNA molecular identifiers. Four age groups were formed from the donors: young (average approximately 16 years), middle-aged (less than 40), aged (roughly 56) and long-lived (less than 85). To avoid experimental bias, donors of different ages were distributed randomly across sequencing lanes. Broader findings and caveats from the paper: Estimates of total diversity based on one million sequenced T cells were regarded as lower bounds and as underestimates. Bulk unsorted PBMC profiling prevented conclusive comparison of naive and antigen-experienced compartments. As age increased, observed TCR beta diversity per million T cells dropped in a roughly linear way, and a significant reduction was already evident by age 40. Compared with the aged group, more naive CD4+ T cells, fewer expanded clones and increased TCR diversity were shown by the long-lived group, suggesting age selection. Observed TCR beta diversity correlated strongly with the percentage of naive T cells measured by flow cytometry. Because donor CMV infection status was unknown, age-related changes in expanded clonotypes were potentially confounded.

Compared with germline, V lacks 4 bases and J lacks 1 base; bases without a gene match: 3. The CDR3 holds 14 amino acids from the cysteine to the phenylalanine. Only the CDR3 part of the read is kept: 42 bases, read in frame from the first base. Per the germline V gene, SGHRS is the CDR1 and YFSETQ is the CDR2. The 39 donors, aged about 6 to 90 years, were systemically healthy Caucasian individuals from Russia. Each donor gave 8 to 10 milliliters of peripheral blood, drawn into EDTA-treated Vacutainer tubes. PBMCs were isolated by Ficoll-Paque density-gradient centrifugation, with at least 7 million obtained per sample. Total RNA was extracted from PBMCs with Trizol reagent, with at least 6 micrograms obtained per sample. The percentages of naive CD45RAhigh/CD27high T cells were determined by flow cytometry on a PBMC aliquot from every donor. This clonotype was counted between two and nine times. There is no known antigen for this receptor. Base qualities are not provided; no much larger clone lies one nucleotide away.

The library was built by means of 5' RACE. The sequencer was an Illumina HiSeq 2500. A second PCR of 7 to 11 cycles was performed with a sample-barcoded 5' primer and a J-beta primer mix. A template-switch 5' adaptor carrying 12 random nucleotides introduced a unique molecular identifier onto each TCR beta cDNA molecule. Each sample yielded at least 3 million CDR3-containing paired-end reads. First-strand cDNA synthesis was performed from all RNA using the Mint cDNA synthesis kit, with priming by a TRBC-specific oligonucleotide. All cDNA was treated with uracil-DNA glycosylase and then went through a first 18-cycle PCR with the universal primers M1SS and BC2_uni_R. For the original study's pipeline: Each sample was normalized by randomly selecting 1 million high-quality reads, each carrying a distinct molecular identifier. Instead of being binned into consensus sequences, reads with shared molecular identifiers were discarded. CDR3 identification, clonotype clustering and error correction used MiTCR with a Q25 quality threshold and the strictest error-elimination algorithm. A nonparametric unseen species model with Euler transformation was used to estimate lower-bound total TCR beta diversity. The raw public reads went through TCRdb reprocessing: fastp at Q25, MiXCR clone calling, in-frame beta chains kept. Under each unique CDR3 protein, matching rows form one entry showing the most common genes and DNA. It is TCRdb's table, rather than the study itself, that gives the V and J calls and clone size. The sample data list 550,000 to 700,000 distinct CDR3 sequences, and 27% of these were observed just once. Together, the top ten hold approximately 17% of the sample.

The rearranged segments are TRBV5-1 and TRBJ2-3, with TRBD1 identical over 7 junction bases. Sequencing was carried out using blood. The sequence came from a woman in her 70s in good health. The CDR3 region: CASSTGQRTDTQYF. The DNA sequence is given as TGCGCCAGCAGCACGGGACAGCGCACAGATACGCAGTATTTT.